This T cell receptor (beta chain) was profiled in a study of shared clonotypes between healthy human individuals. As for the study in general: The study used three CD4 naive, three CD4 memory, two CD8 naive and one CD8 memory plate per donor. The study's findings and limits: Roughly 5% of naive CD4 clonotypes were common to a few donors.

Sorted-subset replicate PCRs used about 190 ng of genomic DNA. This amount corresponded to approximately 30,000 T cell genomes. Sequencing was performed with immunoSEQ multiplex PCR; in TCRdb, only in-frame clones are kept and a portion is missing. The sample carries around 2,000,000 clones, approximately 95% recorded once. CDR3 length equals 14 residues. V lost 6 bases and J lost 8; bases outside the gene matches: 9. Germline V gene lookup returns CDR1 MNHEY and CDR2 SVGAGI. A word on this clone: Antigen: not known.

It was CD45RO-negative cells, positively selected for CCR7, that made up naive CD8 cells, with terminally differentiated effector memory CD45RA+ cells excluded. The source of this sequence is a man between 18 and 29 years old in good health. The sequencing input was naive CD8+ T cells sorted from blood. V gene TRBV6-5 combines with J gene TRBJ1-5; 8 bases are shared with TRBD1. The CDR3 region has the DNA TGTGCCAGCAGCCCACAGGGGGGACCGGAGCCCCAGCATTTT. Amino acids: CASSPQGGPEPQHF.